The clone carrying this T cell receptor beta chain was observed a few times. No antigen is known for it. The data derive from a study of CD8 T cells in ankylosing spondylitis. Study-wide points: CD8+ cells made up the disease-linked clones, which were relatively rare in peripheral blood.

This CDR3 region has 12 residues. The V end was cut by 6 bases, the J end by 6 bases, with 9 bases between. TCRdb recomputed calls from the 5' RACE reads with MiXCR, one row per CDR3 protein. The table has roughly 120,000 distinct CDR3 sequences, roughly an eighth seen once; the top ten hold around 3%. The receptor was isolated from a female donor with ankylosing spondylitis or in good health (not recorded which). The genes are TRBV12-3 or TRBV12-4 and TRBJ1-5; D gene ambiguous. Material for sequencing was blood, either unsorted or a sorted T cell fraction (not recorded which). The CDR3 region is CASSNRGQPQHF. CDR3 sequence (DNA): TGTGCCAGCAGCAATCGGGGTCAGCCCCAGCATTTT.